The rows below give T cell receptor beta chains drawn from one sample of a study of response to subunit inactivated influenza vaccine. TCRdb re-called the RT-PCR reads with MiXCR, one entry per CDR3 protein. The sample consists of around 710,000 distinct CDR3 sequences, over 11% of them appearing once. The sequences come from PBMCs from blood, collected around 15 days before vaccination. These receptors were collected from a man aged 50 or older who received an inactivated influenza vaccine. Each CDR3 is given with its conserved first and last residue. The D gene is left open where the match is weak. Some rows have no size entry. The others give once, few or many, or a class for an expanded clone.

CSVWPPAGNSPLHF TGCAGCGTCTGGCCCCCCGCGGGTAATTCACCCCTCCACTTT many TRBV29-1 . TRBJ1-6
CATSIGRGRPEAFF TGTGCCACCAGCATCGGTAGGGGTCGGCCTGAAGCTTTCTTT few TRBV15 . TRBJ1-1
CASSGRTQETQYF TGCGCCAGCAGCGGTCGGACCCAAGAGACCCAGTACTTC many TRBV5-1 . TRBJ2-5
CASSFRGLKGGAYNSPLHF TGTGCCAGCAGTTTTCGTGGACTTAAGGGTGGCGCCTATAATTCACCCCTCCACTTT . TRBV12-3/TRBV12-4 . TRBJ1-6
CASPRDSQETQYF TGTGCCAGCCCCCGGGACAGCCAAGAGACCCAGTACTTC few TRBV2 TRBD1 TRBJ2-5
CSVEDRTGNTEAFF TGCAGCGTTGAAGATAGGACAGGGAACACTGAAGCTTTCTTT few TRBV29-1 TRBD1 TRBJ1-1
CATSPLAGMSEAFF TGTGCCACCAGCCCCCTCGCAGGGATGTCTGAAGCTTTCTTT . TRBV15 . TRBJ1-1
CASAGTDAYNEQFF TGCGCCAGCGCCGGGACAGATGCCTACAATGAGCAGTTCTTC . TRBV5-1 TRBD1 TRBJ2-1
CSAEDPSSYNEQFF TGCAGTGCCGAAGACCCTAGCTCCTACAATGAGCAGTTCTTC . TRBV20-1 . TRBJ2-1
CASSPMVAGGPSEQYF TGTGCCAGCTCACCCATGGTAGCGGGTGGGCCGTCCGAGCAGTACTTC . TRBV18 TRBD2 TRBJ2-7
CSARDVGLGALTVYGYTF TGCAGTGCTAGAGATGTCGGTCTAGGGGCGCTTACGGTCTATGGCTACACCTTC . TRBV20-1 . TRBJ1-2
CASSSSDRNTGELFF TGTGCCAGCAGCTCGTCGGACAGGAACACCGGGGAGCTGTTTTTT few TRBV7-9 . TRBJ2-2
CASSREGGLRAAFF TGTGCCAGCAGTCGCGAAGGGGGTCTGAGGGCAGCTTTCTTT few TRBV27 . TRBJ1-1
CASSPSGARAGETQYF TGTGCCAGCAGCCCCTCAGGGGCCCGAGCGGGAGAGACCCAGTACTTC . TRBV7-2 . TRBJ2-5
CAGKKGNTEAFF TGTGCCGGGAAGAAAGGGAACACTGAAGCTTTCTTT . TRBV6-6 . TRBJ1-1
CASRGTSGRAQTNEQFF TGCGCCAGCCGAGGGACTAGCGGGAGGGCCCAGACCAATGAGCAGTTCTTC few TRBV5-1 TRBD2 TRBJ2-1
CASSSPGLAYEQYF TGTGCCAGCAGCTCGCCGGGACTAGCCTACGAGCAGTACTTC . TRBV6-1 TRBD2 TRBJ2-7
CSVPPGQGAVNYGYTF TGCAGTGTCCCGCCGGGACAGGGGGCAGTTAACTATGGCTACACCTTC . TRBV20-1 TRBD1 TRBJ1-2
CASSRRQDNSPLHF TGTGCCAGCAGCCGCAGACAAGATAATTCACCCCTCCACTTT few TRBV28 . TRBJ1-6
CASSVGGQGGTEAFF TGTGCCAGCAGTGTTGGAGGGCAGGGAGGCACTGAAGCTTTCTTT many TRBV2 . TRBJ1-1
CASSSSGGPADSPLHF TGTGCCAGCAGCTCGTCCGGCGGCCCGGCGGATTCACCCCTCCACTTT . TRBV5-8 . TRBJ1-6
CASSLPRGGNEQFF TGTGCCAGCAGTCTTCCCCGGGGAGGCAATGAGCAGTTCTTC . TRBV7-8 . TRBJ2-1
CASSFDGTISEQFF TGCGCCAGCAGCTTTGATGGGACCATCAGTGAGCAGTTCTTC . TRBV5-1 . TRBJ2-1
CASTVTLPDKYTGELFF TGTGCCAGCACCGTGACCCTTCCGGACAAGTACACCGGGGAGCTGTTTTTT many TRBV7-6 . TRBJ2-2
CASSSGSAFF TGTGCCAGCAGTTCTGGATCGGCTTTCTTT few TRBV6-2/TRBV6-3 . TRBJ1-1
CASSPQSTSDGYTF TGTGCCAGCTCACCACAATCCACTTCAGACGGCTACACCTTC . TRBV18 . TRBJ1-2
CSAILAGVVNEQFF TGCAGTGCGATACTAGCGGGGGTCGTGAATGAGCAGTTCTTC few TRBV20-1 TRBD2 TRBJ2-1
CSATDSSGGTYGYTF TGCAGTGCTACGGACAGTTCAGGGGGAACCTATGGCTACACCTTC many TRBV20-1 TRBD1 TRBJ1-2
CASSQAPGETYEQYF TGCGCCAGCAGCCAAGCCCCGGGCGAGACCTACGAGCAGTACTTC . TRBV4-1 . TRBJ2-7
CSVRYRGRTYEQYF TGCAGCGTCAGATACAGGGGGCGGACCTACGAGCAGTACTTC . TRBV29-1 TRBD1 TRBJ2-7
CASSLMDNEQFF TGTGCCAGCAGCCTCATGGACAATGAGCAGTTCTTC few TRBV14 . TRBJ2-1
CASSQGGLTGANVLTF TGCGCCAGCAGCCAAGGGGGCCTGACTGGGGCCAACGTCCTGACTTTC . TRBV4-1 . TRBJ2-6
CASSLSVGRYNEQFF TGTGCCAGCAGTTTATCTGTGGGGCGCTACAATGAGCAGTTCTTC . TRBV28 . TRBJ2-1
CSASNRGRDTQYF TGCAGTGCTAGTAATCGGGGAAGGGATACGCAGTATTTT few TRBV20-1 . TRBJ2-3
CSARYRDSYNSPLHF TGCAGTGCTAGATACCGGGACAGCTATAATTCACCCCTCCACTTT few TRBV20-1 TRBD1 TRBJ1-6
CASSPALRRVATGELFF TGTGCCAGCAGTCCAGCCCTTCGGAGGGTGGCCACCGGGGAGCTGTTTTTT few TRBV27 . TRBJ2-2
CASSLNAAYYGYTF TGTGCCAGCAGTTTAAATGCAGCCTACTATGGCTACACCTTC . TRBV27 . TRBJ1-2